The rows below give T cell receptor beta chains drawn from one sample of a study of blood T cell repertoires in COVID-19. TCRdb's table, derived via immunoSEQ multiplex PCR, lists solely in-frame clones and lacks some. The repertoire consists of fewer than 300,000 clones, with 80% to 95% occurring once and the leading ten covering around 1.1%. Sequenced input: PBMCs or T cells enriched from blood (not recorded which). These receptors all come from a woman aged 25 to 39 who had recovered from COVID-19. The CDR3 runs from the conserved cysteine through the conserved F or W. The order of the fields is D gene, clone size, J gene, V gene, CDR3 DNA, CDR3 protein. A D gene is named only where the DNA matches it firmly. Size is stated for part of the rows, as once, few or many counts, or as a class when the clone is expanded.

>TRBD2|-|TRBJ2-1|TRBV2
TGTGCCAGCAGTGTTGGGGGGGGAAACAATGAGCAGTTCTTC
CASSVGGGNNEQFF
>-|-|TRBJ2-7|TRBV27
TGTGCCAGCAGTTTAAACTTCAAATTGAGCTCCTACGAGCAGTACTTC
CASSLNFKLSSYEQYF
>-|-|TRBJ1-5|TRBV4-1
TGCGCCAGCAGCCAGGGCAGGGGACCCAATCAGCCCCAGCATTTT
CASSQGRGPNQPQHF
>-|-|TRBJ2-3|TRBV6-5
TGTGCCAGCAGCCAGGTTACTAGCACAGATACGCAGTATTTT
CASSQVTSTDTQYF
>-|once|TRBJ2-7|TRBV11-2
TGTGCCAGCAGCTTAGGAGGGGGTGATCTCTACGAGCAGTACTTC
CASSLGGGDLYEQYF
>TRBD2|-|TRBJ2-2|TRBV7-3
TGTGCCAGCAGGACCGGGACTAGCGGATATAGGAACACCGGGGAGCTGTTTTTT
CASRTGTSGYRNTGELFF
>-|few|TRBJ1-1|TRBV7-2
TGTGCCAGCAGCCCCCGTTTAGGGGGAACGATGAACACTGAAGCTTTCTTT
CASSPRLGGTMNTEAFF
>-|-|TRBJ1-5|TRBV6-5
TGTGCCAGCAGTAGGACAGTAAATCAGCCCCAGCATTTT
CASSRTVNQPQHF
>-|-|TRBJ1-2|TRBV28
TGTGCCAGCAGTCTCCAGGGAAGATATGGCTACACCTTC
CASSLQGRYGYTF
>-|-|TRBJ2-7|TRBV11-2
TGTGCCAGCAGCTTAGTACGGGGTGGGAGTTCCTACGAGCAGTACTTC
CASSLVRGGSSYEQYF
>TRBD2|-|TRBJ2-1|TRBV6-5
TGTGCCACCCGTCGAAGCGGGAGTCATATCAATGAGCAGTTCTTC
CATRRSGSHINEQFF
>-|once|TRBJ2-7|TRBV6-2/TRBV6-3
TGTGCCAGCAGTTACCTTGGCAGGGATTACGACGAGCAGTACTTC
CASSYLGRDYDEQYF
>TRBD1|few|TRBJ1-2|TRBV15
TGTGCCACCAGCATACCCCTGGGACAGGGGGCTAGTTATGGCTACACCTTC
CATSIPLGQGASYGYTF
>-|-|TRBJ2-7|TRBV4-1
TGCGCCAGCAGCCAAGGGTACGGACAGACCTACGAGCAGTACTTC
CASSQGYGQTYEQYF
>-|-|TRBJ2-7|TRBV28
TGTGCCAGCAGATCAGTGGGAGGCCCCTACGAGCAGTACTTC
CASRSVGGPYEQYF
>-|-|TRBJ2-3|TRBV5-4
TGTGCCAGCAGCGACAGATCTAGCACAGATACGCAGTATTTT
CASSDRSSTDTQYF
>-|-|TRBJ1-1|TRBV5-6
TGTGCCAGCAAAATCTCGGGGATGAACACTGAAGCTTTCTTT
CASKISGMNTEAFF
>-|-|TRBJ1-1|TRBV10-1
TGCGCCAGCAGTGAGTTATTGACCGGGGACACTGAAGCTTTCTTT
CASSELLTGDTEAFF
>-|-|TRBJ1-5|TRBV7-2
TGTGCCAGCAGCCTTGAAAGGGGTTGGGATCAGCCCCAGCATTTT
CASSLERGWDQPQHF
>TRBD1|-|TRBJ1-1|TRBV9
TGTGCCAGCAGCGTAGGGGACAGGGTGGGAAAGACTGAAGCTTTCTTT
CASSVGDRVGKTEAFF
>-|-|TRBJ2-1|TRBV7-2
TGTGCCAGCAGCTTAGCGAGAGCGAATGAGCAGTTCTTC
CASSLARANEQFF
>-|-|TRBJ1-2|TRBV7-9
TGTGCCAGCAGAGCAGGGGAAGTTTCTGGCTACACCTTC
CASRAGEVSGYTF